This entry describes one TCR beta chain. The antigen it binds to is not known. Per-nucleotide qualities are absent, and no much larger clonotype sits a single base away. The sample comes from a study of shared clonotypes between healthy human individuals (dated by TCRdb to 2019 to 2021). Study-level background: A few men and a couple of women, aged 18 to 49 years, made up the cohort. Libraries were prepared and TCR repertoires were sequenced by different laboratories using diverse techniques, in order to increase sequencing depth and limit assay-specific biases. Between about 0.85 and 9.5 billion PBMCs per donor were obtained by leukapheresis. The study deeply sequenced blood TCR repertoires of five healthy adults to estimate repertoire size and the extent of clonotype sharing between individuals.

Using the deep immunoSEQ assay, TCR CDR3 regions were amplified from genomic DNA by multiplex PCR. Extracted genomic DNA from each cell subset was spread evenly across all wells of several immunoSEQ 96-well plates, with each plate serving as a replicate. For unsorted PBMC, approximately 310 ng genomic DNA, equal to 25,000 to 35,000 T cell genomes, was loaded into each replicate PCR. Genomic DNA from unsorted PBMC was sequenced over ten immunoSEQ deep assay plates. Purified libraries were quantified with a Qubit 3.0 fluorometer, sized on a Bioanalyzer 2100, and re-quantified with the KAPA Library Quantification kit. Every immunoSEQ 96-well plate was sequenced on a separate single-read 150-cycle Illumina NextSeq 550 flow cell. The paper's processing steps were these. Because the immunoSEQ output held only junctional sequences and lacked quality scores, the filtering could not match the filtering applied to full-length reads. Sequences were annotated with PyIR, a Python wrapper for IgBLAST v1.9, and V/J genes and CDR3 were assigned using IMGT germline references. Reads were filtered out if the reads had weak V/J assignments (E-value above 1e-6), no CDR3, stop codons, out-of-frame junctions, or ambiguous translated residues. V3J clonotypes were defined as sequences sharing an identical inferred V gene, J gene, and CDR3 amino acid sequence. Percentage overlap between repertoires was calculated by dividing the number of shared unique clonotypes by the size of the smaller repertoire. Repertoire richness was assessed with RTK rarefaction, the Chao1 estimator, and Recon v2.1 estimates of unobserved clonotypes. Drawn from immuneACCESS, this table holds only the in-frame rearrangements with V and J called that TCRdb kept. Clones are partly lost; checked studies trace under half to an unresolved V gene and leave the rest unexplained. The V and J calls and clone size are taken from that table; D and trimming were inferred from the DNA. Across this sample there are more than 450,000 clones, with 75% to 85% seen only once. 10% to 15% of the sample belongs to the ten largest clones.

Beyond this particular receptor, the publication reports: Pairwise subsampling indicated that sequencing depth was expected to affect the degree of clonotype sharing among donors. The small number of donors limited the genetic and exposure-history diversity represented. Only blood was sampled, and tissue TCR repertoires likely differ from those in blood.

From the germline V gene, CDR1 is SGHVS and CDR2 is FQNEAQ. From cysteine to phenylalanine, the CDR3 is 16 amino acids long. The entry retains the CDR3 DNA only, 48 bases that are in frame from base 1. At the junction V is shortened by 2 bases and J by 2 bases, with 13 bases in between. Healthy HIV-negative adults with no recently reported acute infections or vaccinations were included as donors. All donors were Caucasian adults living in Nashville, Tennessee, USA. For unsorted samples, some 87 million PBMCs were counted, and genomic DNA was extracted using the QIAamp DNA Blood Mini kit. After blood collection by leukapheresis, PBMCs were isolated using Ficoll-Histopaque density gradient centrifugation and then cryopreserved in the vapor phase of liquid nitrogen.

The V and J genes are TRBV7-8 and TRBJ1-5, with no D gene named confidently. The receptor's source is a woman aged 40 to 49 in good health. Some clones in this sample may be carry-over from other donors' samples. Sequenced: PBMCs. The DNA sequence is as follows: TGTGCCAGCAGCTTAAGACTCGGCTCAGGCAATCAGCCCCAGCATTTT. The translation is CASSLRLGSGNQPQHF.